The 20 T cell receptor beta chains listed next were all sequenced from one sample in a study of PD-1 blockade in mismatch repair-deficient tumors. TCRdb keeps only in-frame clones here, not all; method: immunoSEQ multiplex PCR. The repertoire holds approximately 100,000 clones, with 70% to 85% as singletons. Sequenced here: peripheral blood, sampled roughly 35 weeks after starting pembrolizumab. All receptors derive from an adult with mismatch repair-deficient cancer.

The chain carries TRBV6-5 and TRBJ2-5; D may be TRBD1 (5 bases). V lost 2 bases, J lost 4 bases, and 5 bases lay in between. Germline CDR1 MNHEY, CDR2 SVGAGI. This CDR3 region has 12 residues. The CDR3 spells CASSYRGETQYF. The CDR3 DNA sequence: TGTGCCAGCAGTTACAGGGGAGAGACCCAGTACTTC.

The V gene is TRBV19, the J gene TRBJ1-5; perhaps TRBD1 as D (5 bases). The germline gives CDR1 LNHDA, CDR2 SQIVND (reference sequence). V was trimmed by 4 bases and J by 1 base, leaving 11 bases between them. The length of the CDR3 is 15 residues. The CDR3 loop is CASSTDAGSNQPQHF. CDR3 DNA sequence: TGTGCCAGTAGTACGGACGCAGGGAGCAATCAGCCCCAGCATTTT.

This rearrangement joins TRBV10-2 to TRBJ2-1, with D perhaps matching TRBD2 (6 bases). Trimming took 2 bases from V and 6 from J, leaving 14 bases between them. Germline lookup yields CDR1 WSHSY and CDR2 SAAADI. The CDR3 sequence is 15 residues long. Here the CDR3 reads CASSERSGAGNEQFF. The CDR3 DNA reads TGCGCCAGCAGTGAGCGTTCGGGAGCAGGCAATGAGCAGTTCTTC.

This sequence joins TRBV27 and TRBJ2-7, with 7 bases that match TRBD2. V dropped 6 bases and J dropped 0; count of bases not matched to a gene: 8. CDR1 and CDR2 from the germline V gene are MNHEY and SMNVEV (reference sequence). The CDR3 runs 15 residues. In nucleotides, the CDR3 is TGTGCCAGCAGGGCTAGCGGATCGTTCTCCTACGAGCAGTACTTC. This translates into CASRASGSFSYEQYF.

This clone has only one observation. This chain joins TRBV29-1 and TRBJ2-1; possibly TRBD2 for D (5 bases). The CDR3 runs to 15 residues. V lost 2 bases to trimming and J lost 6 bases, with 17 bases between them. Germline CDR1 and CDR2: SQVTM and ANQGSEA. This chain's CDR3 is CSVEWGADWPNEQFF. The DNA for the CDR3 is TGCAGCGTTGAATGGGGAGCGGACTGGCCCAATGAGCAGTTCTTC.

The rearrangement uses TRBV5-4 and TRBJ1-4; possible D gene TRBD1, 5 bases. Germline V CDR1 and CDR2: SGHNT, YYREEE (reference sequence). With 4 bases removed from V and 8 bases from J, the gap between germline ends came to 9 bases. The length of the CDR3 is 12 residues. The CDR3 here is CASSGGSEKLFF. The CDR3 DNA reads TGTGCCAGCAGCGGGGGTTCGGAAAAACTGTTTTTT.

The chain is built from TRBV28 and TRBJ2-5, with 7 nucleotides matching TRBD1. Germline V gene lookup returns CDR1 MDHEN and CDR2 SYDVKM. This CDR3 contains 13 residues. The ends lost 8 bases at V and 0 bases at J; junction bases unmatched: 3. CDR3 residues: CASLRGYQETQYF. The CDR3 nucleotides are TGTGCCAGCCTCAGGGGGTACCAAGAGACCCAGTACTTC.

In its sample, this clone was seen once. The chain carries TRBV9 and TRBJ2-1, with 10 positions matching TRBD2. The CDR3 loop spans 14 amino acids. The germline CDR1 and CDR2 sequences are SGDLS and YYNGEE. The J segment lost 6 bases and the V segment lost 4 bases, leaving 4 bases of the junction unmatched. Here the CDR3 DNA reads TGTGCCAGCAGCCGGACTAGCGGAAGCAATGAGCAGTTCTTC. It is translated as CASSRTSGSNEQFF.

The CDR3 here is CATSRVRTGSYEQYF. DNA for the CDR3: TGTGCCACCAGCAGAGTACGGACAGGCTCCTACGAGCAGTACTTC. The chain joins TRBV15 to TRBJ2-7; 7 bases are a match to TRBD1. This CDR3 region has 15 residues. V trimming: 1 base; J trimming: 0 bases; junction bases outside the gene matches: 3. The germline V gene encodes CDR1 LNHNV and CDR2 YYDKDF (reference sequence).

The CDR3 DNA follows: TGTGCCTGGAGTAGGACTAGCGGGAGCCCTAGCACAGATACGCAGTATTTT. Translated, it gives CAWSRTSGSPSTDTQYF. This chain uses TRBV30 with TRBJ2-3; 13 bases agree with TRBD2. The CDR3 sequence is 17 residues long. V dropped 2 bases and J dropped 0; count of bases not matched to a gene: 5. Germline CDR1 GTSNPN, CDR2 SVGIG (reference sequence).

J is TRBJ2-7 and V is TRBV7-8; possible D gene TRBD2, 6 bases. The germline V gene encodes CDR1 SGHVS and CDR2 FQNEAQ. V lost 7 bases and J lost 0, with 10 bases in between. The CDR3 is 13 residues long. CDR3 residues: CASTPGLSYEQYF. In DNA, the CDR3 is TGTGCCAGCACACCGGGACTCTCCTACGAGCAGTACTTC. Filled out from reference TRBV7-8 and TRBJ2-7, the complete variable domain reads GAGVSQSPRYKVAKRGQDVALRCDPISGHVSLFWYQQALGQGPEFLTYFQNEAQLDKSGLPSDRFFAERPEGSVSTLKIQRTQQEDSAVYLCASTPGLSYEQYFGPGTRLTVT.

In its sample, this clone was seen a few times. J is TRBJ1-2 and V is TRBV14; D remains ambiguous. CDR3 length: 13 residues. Germline CDR1 SGHDN, CDR2 FVKESK. V lost 1 base to trimming and J lost 3 bases, with 6 bases between them. The CDR3 here is CASSQAADYGYTF. The CDR3 DNA is TGTGCCAGCAGCCAAGCGGCAGACTATGGCTACACCTTC.

The chain is built from TRBV6-5 and TRBJ2-7; no clear D. Germline V gene lookup returns CDR1 MNHEY and CDR2 SVGAGI. The CDR3 is 14 residues long. Between the trimmed V and J ends, which lost 2 bases and 0 bases, there was a span of 8 bases. The CDR3: CASSYRWPSYEQYF. The CDR3 DNA sequence: TGTGCCAGCAGTTACCGGTGGCCCTCCTACGAGCAGTACTTC.

Comment on this clone: The same CDR3 can be traced to other DNA sequences in this sample. This chain connects TRBV29-1 to TRBJ1-1, with D possibly matching TRBD1 (5 bases). The V and J ends lost 3 bases and 4 bases respectively, with 9 bases between them. There are 12 residues in the CDR3. The V gene's germline CDR1 is SQVTM and CDR2 ANQGSEA. In DNA, the CDR3 is TGCAGCGTTGACCCTGGGGGCACTGAAGCTTTCTTT. It translates to CSVDPGGTEAFF.

The CDR3 region is CASSLLAHNEQFF. The DNA for the CDR3 is TGTGCCAGCAGCCTACTAGCCCACAATGAGCAGTTCTTC. This sequence joins TRBV11-3 and TRBJ2-1, with D possibly matching TRBD2 (6 bases). CDR1 is SGHNT, CDR2 YENEEA, per germline. Between the trimmed V and J ends, which lost 5 bases and 5 bases, there was a span of 10 bases. CDR3 length equals 13 residues.

Remarks on this clone: An end of the junction differs from the germline gene, which may be a read error. The chain is built from TRBV7-7 and TRBJ1-5, with D uncertain. Germline CDR1 SSHAT, CDR2 FNYEAQ (reference sequence). This CDR3 comprises 13 residues. The CDR3 bases are TGTGCTAGCAGCTTTTCAGACGGTCAGCCCCAGCATTTT. Its translation is CASSFSDGQPQHF.

The chain has TRBV19 and TRBJ1-2; 7 nucleotides match TRBD1. After removal of 9 bases from V and 5 bases from J, the junction contained 9 bases not matched to a gene. The CDR3 loop spans 13 amino acids. From germline, CDR1 is LNHDA and CDR2 SQIVND (reference sequence). Written as DNA, the CDR3 is TGTGCCAGCGCCCGGCAGGGGGATTATGGCTACACCTTC. Translation gives CASARQGDYGYTF.

The gene calls are TRBV9 and TRBJ2-2; 10 positions match TRBD2. CDR3 size: 16 residues. The germline V gene has CDR1 SGDLS and CDR2 YYNGEE. V lost 0 bases, J lost 9 bases, and 8 bases stayed unmatched. The CDR3 here is CASSVGASGSPRELFF. The DNA of the CDR3 is TGTGCCAGCAGCGTAGGCGCTAGCGGGAGTCCCCGGGAGCTGTTTTTT. The full variable domain, in which reference TRBV9 and TRBJ2-2 provide the parts outside the CDR3, is DSGVTQTPKHLITATGQRVTLRCSPRSGDLSVYWYQQSLDQGLQFLIQYYNGEERAKGNILERFSAQQFPDLHSELNLSSLELGDSALYFCASSVGASGSPRELFFGEGSRLTVL.

In this sample, this clone turned up a few times. The chain couples TRBV4-1 to TRBJ2-2, with D tentatively TRBD1 (5 bases). The CDR3 extends over 14 amino acids. V was clipped by 5 bases and J by 4 bases, with 11 bases between them. Germline CDR1 is MGHRA and CDR2 is YSYEKL. The CDR3 nucleotides are TGCGCCAGCAGCTATAGGGGAATCACCGGGGAGCTGTTTTTT. Protein sequence: CASSYRGITGELFF.

This clone appeared a few times. This chain joins TRBV5-1 and TRBJ1-4, with D perhaps TRBD1 (5 bases). The CDR3 contains 14 residues. Trimming took 3 bases from V and 8 from J, leaving 14 bases between them. Germline CDR1 SGHRS, CDR2 YFSETQ. CDR3: CASSSGRGEEKLFF. The CDR3 coding sequence is TGCGCCAGCAGCTCAGGGCGGGGGGAAGAAAAACTGTTTTTT.